This T cell receptor beta chain appears in the sequencing data of a study of cytomegalovirus exposure and HLA in healthy donors. Study-level information: The 95 to 150 validation repertoires, a later analysis reported, used the same platform as the 600 to 700 first-cohort repertoires. Study conclusions and caveats: Associated with cytomegalovirus, according to the listing, were some 180 TCR beta chains. Most sequenced TCRs were rare (though some public TCRs occurred in many donors).

The repertoire was sequenced with immunoSEQ multiplex PCR; TCRdb's copy has only in-frame clones and lacks some. The sample shows some 130,000 clones, around 85% of them seen only once. In regard to this clone: Its matching antigen is unknown.

What was sequenced was PBMCs. This sequence originates from a man aged 18 to 29 in good health and CMV-seronegative.

The CDR3 DNA follows: TGTGCCAGCAGCCCGGGGGACGGAATCAATCAGCCCCAGCATTTT. Translation: CASSPGDGINQPQHF. The gene calls are TRBV11-2 and TRBJ1-5, with D possibly matching TRBD1 (5 bases). V lost 5 bases and J 3 bases, leaving 14 bases between the germline ends. Germline lookup yields CDR1 SGHAT and CDR2 FQNNGV. This CDR3 contains 15 residues.